The 26 T cell receptor beta chains below were found in one sample sequenced in a study of cytomegalovirus exposure and HLA in healthy donors. The PCR made use of 60 Vbeta and 13 Jbeta primers. Assay: immunoSEQ multiplex PCR; the TCRdb copy retains only in-frame clones and omits some. The table lists over 90,000 clones, around 85% of them singletons. Sequenced input: PBMCs. These receptors came from a man between 35 and 55 years old in good health and CMV-seropositive.

The J gene is TRBJ1-2, the V gene TRBV5-1; D is ambiguous. Between the trimmed V and J ends, which lost 0 bases and 0 bases, there was a span of 9 bases. The CDR3 is 15 residues long. Germline V gives CDR1 SGHRS, CDR2 YFSETQ. The DNA for the CDR3 is TGCGCCAGCAGCTTGGCTGCTGGAGCTAACTATGGCTACACCTTC. Its translation: CASSLAAGANYGYTF.

J is TRBJ2-5 and V is TRBV5-1; 10 bases align to TRBD1. V dropped 7 bases and J dropped 4; count of bases not matched to a gene: 10. CDR3 length equals 15 residues. Germline V gene data show CDR1 as SGHRS and CDR2 as YFSETQ. For the CDR3, the DNA is TGCGCCAGCTATCCGGGACAGGGGATAGCAGAGACCCAGTACTTC. Translated, it gives CASYPGQGIAETQYF. Full variable domain (outside the CDR3, taken from reference TRBV5-1 and TRBJ2-5): KAGVTQTPRYLIKTRGQQVTLSCSPISGHRSVSWYQQTPGQGLQFLFEYFSETQRNKGNFPGRFSGRQFSNSRSEMNVSTLELGDSALYLCASYPGQGIAETQYFGPGTRLLVL.

This chain joins TRBV2 and TRBJ1-3, with 8 nucleotides matching TRBD1. Germline V gene sequence: CDR1 SNHLY, CDR2 FYNNEI. The CDR3 spans 15 residues. The V segment lost 6 bases and the J segment 3 bases; nucleotides outside the gene matches: 7. CDR3 amino acids: CASSPGGSGGNTIYF. In nucleotides, the CDR3 is TGTGCCAGCAGCCCAGGGGGCTCCGGTGGAAACACCATATATTTT.

This sequence joins TRBV25-1 and TRBJ2-1; 8 nucleotides line up with TRBD2. The V gene's germline CDR1 is MGHDK and CDR2 SYGVNS. The CDR3 covers 15 residues. The V segment lost 6 bases and the J segment 7 bases; nucleotides outside the gene matches: 11. The CDR3 nucleotides read TGTGCCAGCAGGGGCCTAGCGGGCGAGGTAAATGAGCAGTTCTTC. As protein: CASRGLAGEVNEQFF.

The rearrangement links TRBV5-1 to TRBJ2-3, with D possibly being TRBD2 (6 bases). This CDR3 is built from 17 residues. Per germline, CDR1 SGHRS and CDR2 YFSETQ. V lost 5 bases and J 6 bases, leaving 25 bases between the germline ends. The CDR3: CASRSQRGTSVSDTQYF. The CDR3 DNA reads as TGCGCCAGCAGAAGCCAACGCGGGACGTCGGTTTCTGATACGCAGTATTTT.

The CDR3 protein is CATSGPGHTIYF. The CDR3 bases are TGTGCCACCAGCGGACCAGGGCACACCATATATTTT. V gene TRBV15 combines with J gene TRBJ1-3; D may be TRBD1 (5 bases). Trimming took off 5 bases at V and 8 bases at J, with 10 bases between the two ends. Germline V gene lookup returns CDR1 LNHNV and CDR2 YYDKDF (reference sequence). The CDR3 is 12 residues long. The full variable domain, with the rest looked up from reference TRBV15 and TRBJ1-3, is DAMVIQNPRYQVTQFGKPVTLSCSQTLNHNVMYWYQQKSSQAPKLLFHYYDKDFNNEADTPDNFQSRRPNTSFCFLDIRSPGLGDTAMYLCATSGPGHTIYFGEGSWLTVV.

The gene calls are TRBV9 and TRBJ1-4, with 12 positions matching TRBD1. The CDR3 loop spans 16 amino acids. Germline V CDR1 and CDR2: SGDLS, YYNGEE. V lost 4 bases to trimming and J lost 7 bases; unmatched junction nucleotides: 8. The DNA for the CDR3 is TGTGCCAGCAGCCCCCGGGGACAGGGGGCTCTTGAAAAACTGTTTTTT. This sequence encodes CASSPRGQGALEKLFF.

The genes are TRBV20-1 and TRBJ1-4, with D uncertain. The CDR3 totals 11 residues. Germline-derived CDR1 and CDR2 are DFQATT and SNEGSKA (reference sequence). V shed 3 bases and J shed 5 bases, with 4 bases lying between them. The CDR3, as DNA: TGCAGTGCTAGGGAGAATGAAAAACTGTTTTTT. Protein product: CSARENEKLFF.

The CDR3 DNA reads as TGTGCCAGCAGTCCCCGCTGGGGGGGGCCCTATGGCTACACCTTC. It codes for CASSPRWGGPYGYTF. The chain couples TRBV6-5 to TRBJ1-2; D perhaps matches TRBD1 (6 bases). Trimming took 5 bases from V and 4 from J, leaving 17 bases between them. Looked up from germline, CDR1 is MNHEY and CDR2 is SVGAGI. The CDR3 consists of 15 residues.

V is TRBV6-5 and J is TRBJ1-1; 7 positions agree with TRBD1. With 5 bases clipped from V and 1 base from J, the junction kept 4 bases outside the gene matches. The CDR3 length is 14 residues. Germline V lookup: CDR1 MNHEY, CDR2 SVGAGI. The CDR3 loop reads CASSRDSRNTEAFF. The CDR3, as DNA: TGTGCCAGCAGTCGGGACAGCAGGAACACTGAAGCTTTCTTT.

J is TRBJ2-7 and V is TRBV11-2, with D perhaps TRBD1 (5 bases). The CDR3 totals 13 residues. Germline V gives CDR1 SGHAT, CDR2 FQNNGV. Trimming took off 2 bases at V and 3 bases at J, with 8 bases between the two ends. The CDR3 DNA reads as TGTGCCAGCAGCTTAAGCCAGGGCTACGAGCAGTACTTC. Protein: CASSLSQGYEQYF.

This clone was detected only once. This chain links TRBV10-3 with TRBJ1-1; D remains unclear. The CDR3 extends over 12 amino acids. Germline assignment: CDR1 ENHRY and CDR2 SYGVKD. V lost 4 bases and J 8 bases, leaving 11 bases between the germline ends. The CDR3 nucleotides are TGTGCCATCAGTGCGGGAGCGACCGAAGCTTTCTTT. This gives the protein CAISAGATEAFF.

This clone was recorded only once. The chain has TRBV5-8 and TRBJ1-2, with 7 positions matching TRBD1. Germline CDR1 and CDR2: SGHTS and YDEGEE. V gave up 3 bases and J gave up 4 bases; unmatched junction bases: 3. The CDR3 contains 13 residues. The CDR3 DNA sequence: TGTGCCAGCAGCTGGGACAGTAGCTATGGCTACACCTTC. Amino acid sequence: CASSWDSSYGYTF. The entire variable domain, with the rest obtained from reference TRBV5-8 and TRBJ1-2, is as follows: EAGVTQSPTHLIKTRGQQATLRCSPISGHTSVYWYQQALGLGLQFLLWYDEGEERNRGNFPPRFSGRQFPNYSSELNVNALELEDSALYLCASSWDSSYGYTFGSGTRLTVV.

The genes are TRBV2 and TRBJ1-6; tentatively, D is TRBD1 (5 bases). Germline V gene sequence: CDR1 SNHLY, CDR2 FYNNEI. Trimming took off 3 bases at V and 8 bases at J, with 11 bases between the two ends. This CDR3 spans 14 amino acids. The CDR3 DNA reads TGTGCCAGCAGTGAGGAGGGGACTGATTCACCCCTCCACTTT. Translating gives CASSEEGTDSPLHF.

V and J are TRBV15 and TRBJ1-6, with TRBD1 as a possible D gene (5 bases). Germline CDR1 LNHNV, CDR2 YYDKDF (reference sequence). Trimming took off 4 bases at V and 7 bases at J, with 11 bases between the two ends. CDR3 length: 14 residues. This CDR3 reads CATSIRQTNSPLHF. The CDR3 bases are TGTGCCACCAGCATCAGACAGACCAATTCACCCCTCCACTTT.

This chain connects TRBV2 to TRBJ1-2; maybe TRBD1 (6 bases). Trimming shortened V by 6 bases and J by 3 bases, and 11 bases separated the two germline ends. Germline lookup yields CDR1 SNHLY and CDR2 FYNNEI. This CDR3 comprises 13 residues. CDR3 region: CASRTGRDYGYTF. The CDR3 nucleotides read TGTGCCAGCAGAACAGGGAGGGACTATGGCTACACCTTC. The whole variable domain, filled in from reference TRBV2 and TRBJ1-2, reads EPEVTQTPSHQVTQMGQEVILRCVPISNHLYFYWYRQILGQKVEFLVSFYNNEISEKSEIFDDQFSVERPDGSNFTLKIRSTKLEDSAMYFCASRTGRDYGYTFGSGTRLTVV.

The chain carries TRBV5-1 and TRBJ2-5; 7 bases line up with TRBD1. The CDR3 has 14 amino acids. Germline trimming cut 4 bases from V and 4 bases from J; bases unmatched to any gene: 7. Germline V CDR1 and CDR2: SGHRS, YFSETQ. The CDR3 protein is CASSHGRDRETQYF. DNA of the CDR3: TGCGCCAGCAGCCACGGCCGGGACAGAGAGACCCAGTACTTC. Together with reference TRBV5-1 and TRBJ2-5, the CDR3 gives the full variable domain: KAGVTQTPRYLIKTRGQQVTLSCSPISGHRSVSWYQQTPGQGLQFLFEYFSETQRNKGNFPGRFSGRQFSNSRSEMNVSTLELGDSALYLCASSHGRDRETQYFGPGTRLLVL.

The rearrangement uses TRBV7-8 and TRBJ2-7; 8 bases map to TRBD2. The CDR3 length is 14 residues. The V gene end was trimmed by 1 base and the J gene end by 3 bases; junction bases not matched to a gene: 2. Germline CDR1 and CDR2: SGHVS and FQNEAQ. The CDR3 protein is CASSLGLARYEQYF. The CDR3 DNA reads TGTGCCAGCAGCTTAGGACTAGCGCGCTACGAGCAGTACTTC.

In nucleotides, the CDR3 is TGTGCCAGCAGTTTATCCCCTTCGGACAGGGGCACAGATACGCAGTATTTT. It translates to CASSLSPSDRGTDTQYF. The chain is built from TRBV27 and TRBJ2-3; 8 bases agree with TRBD1. J gave up 1 base and V 0 bases, and 6 bases lay outside the gene matches. This CDR3 contains 17 residues. CDR1 and CDR2 (germline): MNHEY, SMNVEV (reference sequence).

The V call is TRBV18, the J call TRBJ1-5; D is perhaps TRBD1 (5 bases). This CDR3 has 15 amino acids. In germline, CDR1 is KGHSH, CDR2 LQKENI. Deletions cut 0 bases from V and 4 bases from J, with 10 bases between. The CDR3 coding sequence is TGTGCCAGCTCACCACCGGGGGGGGGAAATCAGCCCCAGCATTTT. As protein: CASSPPGGGNQPQHF.

The rearrangement joins TRBV28 to TRBJ1-2; 9 bases align to TRBD1. Unmatched junction bases numbered 4, after V lost 5 bases and J lost 3 bases. CDR3 length: 14 amino acids. Germline CDR1 and CDR2: MDHEN and SYDVKM. The DNA for the CDR3 is TGTGCCAGCAGTACAGGGGGCCGGGACTATGGCTACACCTTC. Encoded protein: CASSTGGRDYGYTF.

The V call is TRBV28, the J call TRBJ1-5; D is possibly TRBD1 (6 bases). The CDR3 has 15 amino acids. CDR1 and CDR2 from the germline V gene are MDHEN and SYDVKM. V gave up 6 bases and J gave up 7 bases, with 19 bases separating them. The CDR3 region is CASSPPGQGRQPQHF. DNA of the CDR3: TGTGCCAGCAGCCCGCCGGGACAAGGGAGACAGCCCCAGCATTTT.

V is TRBV28 and J is TRBJ1-2, with a weak D call TRBD1 (6 bases). V lost 6 bases, J lost 4 bases, and 18 bases lay in between. The germline V gene encodes CDR1 MDHEN and CDR2 SYDVKM. This CDR3 contains 15 residues. The CDR3: CASRQQGSSLYGYTF. The CDR3, as DNA: TGTGCCAGCAGGCAACAGGGATCCTCTCTCTATGGCTACACCTTC.

V gene TRBV18 combines with J gene TRBJ2-1; D uncertain. The V and J ends lost 6 bases and 0 bases respectively, with 6 bases between them. Germline V gene sequence: CDR1 KGHSH, CDR2 LQKENI. The CDR3 contains 13 residues. The CDR3 loop is CASSADSYNEQFF. CDR3 coding DNA: TGTGCCAGCTCCGCGGACTCCTACAATGAGCAGTTCTTC.

J is TRBJ1-1 and V is TRBV2, with D unresolved. Trimming left V 4 bases short and J 0 bases short, with 9 bases between. This CDR3 spans 14 amino acids. Germline V lookup: CDR1 SNHLY, CDR2 FYNNEI. This chain's CDR3 is CASSGLNMNTEAFF. CDR3 bases: TGTGCCAGCAGTGGGTTAAACATGAACACTGAAGCTTTCTTT.

The V call is TRBV19, the J call TRBJ1-6; D uncertain. V was shortened by 5 bases and J by 3 bases, with 11 bases between the two germline ends. CDR3 length: 15 residues. The germline V gene encodes CDR1 LNHDA and CDR2 SQIVND (reference sequence). This CDR3 reads CASSSTALYNSPLHF. The CDR3 DNA reads as TGTGCCAGTAGTTCAACAGCTCTCTATAATTCACCCCTCCACTTT.